This T cell receptor beta chain was identified in a study of T cells expressing NK-cell markers. Reprocessing the 5' RACE reads, TCRdb reports a single entry for every CDR3 protein and omits DNA. This listing includes about 430,000 distinct CDR3 sequences. The CDR3 runs to 14 residues. Germline V gives CDR1 SGHKS, CDR2 YYEKEE (reference sequence). Concerning this clonotype: Its specificity is not known.

Study-wide findings and caveats: There were a handful of donors in whom these clonotypes also led the CD3+CD56-NKG2C+ fraction.

J is TRBJ2-5 and V is TRBV5-5; TCRdb names TRBD1, which stays unverified in the absence of DNA. Sequencing was done on a sample of blood T cells: a sorted CD56 or NKG2C T cell subset, CD4+ or CD8+ T cells, or bulk PBMC T cells (not recorded which). The receptor was derived from a woman in her 50s in good health. CDR3 amino acids: CASSPREGQETQYF.